The 10 T cell receptor beta chains below were found in one sample sequenced in a study of PD-1 blockade in classical Hodgkin lymphoma. The method was immunoSEQ multiplex PCR; TCRdb's version includes in-frame clones alone and lacks a portion of them. This repertoire shows some 21,000 clones, about 80% found once; its top ten account for about 17%. No patient escaped relapse after autologous stem cell transplantation, and brentuximab vedotin exposure varied. This specimen consisted of peripheral blood mononuclear cells (PBMCs), obtained before the second cycle of nivolumab. The receptors derive from a human donor with classical Hodgkin lymphoma.

This chain uses TRBV27 with TRBJ1-6, with D possibly being TRBD1 (6 bases). CDR1 and CDR2 from the germline V gene are MNHEY and SMNVEV (reference sequence). There are 17 residues in the CDR3. V shed 2 bases and J shed 6 bases, with 17 bases lying between them. The CDR3 is CASSLGPWGTLNSPLHF. The CDR3 region has the DNA TGTGCCAGCAGTTTAGGCCCCTGGGGGACACTTAATTCACCCCTCCACTTT.

The chain combines TRBV19 with TRBJ1-5; D unclear. V dropped 5 bases and J dropped 2 bases, with 10 bases sitting between them. CDR1 and CDR2 (germline): LNHDA, SQIVND (reference sequence). The CDR3 runs to 14 residues. The DNA of the CDR3 is TGTGCCAGTAGTCGGTCCGAAGGCAATCAGCCCCAGCATTTT. It is translated as CASSRSEGNQPQHF.

The V and J genes are TRBV10-1 and TRBJ2-2; possibly TRBD2 for D (5 bases). With 6 bases removed from V and 0 bases from J, the gap between germline ends came to 23 bases. The germline V gene encodes CDR1 WNHNN and CDR2 SYGVQD (reference sequence). This CDR3 contains 19 residues. The chain's CDR3 is CASSTARTANPTNTGELFF. CDR3 bases: TGCGCCAGCAGCACGGCAAGGACTGCCAACCCAACGAACACCGGGGAGCTGTTTTTT.

The chain uses TRBV6-6 and TRBJ2-3; 8 nucleotides agree with TRBD2. The CDR3 is 15 residues long. The germline gives CDR1 MNHNY, CDR2 SVGAGI (reference sequence). The J segment lost 0 bases and the V segment lost 4 bases, leaving 3 bases of the junction unmatched. The CDR3 here is CASSFLAGSTDTQYF. In DNA form, the CDR3 reads TGTGCCAGCAGTTTCCTAGCGGGCAGCACAGATACGCAGTATTTT.

The chain joins TRBV19 to TRBJ2-7; D ambiguous. V lost 3 bases and J 4 bases, leaving 10 bases between the germline ends. The germline V gene has CDR1 LNHDA and CDR2 SQIVND (reference sequence). The CDR3 loop spans 13 amino acids. The CDR3 nucleotides read TGTGCCAGTAGTATCGGGCTAGTGTACGAGCAGTACTTC. It specifies CASSIGLVYEQYF.

This clone was observed a handful of times. The chain carries TRBV18 and TRBJ2-7; TRBD1 aligns across 9 bases. Germline-derived CDR1 and CDR2 are KGHSH and LQKENI. The ends lost 5 bases at V and 3 bases at J; junction bases unmatched: 2. This CDR3 spans 13 amino acids. The CDR3 coding sequence is TGTGCCAGCTCAACGACAGGGGGCTACGAGCAGTACGTC. Its translation is CASSTTGGYEQYV.

The J gene is TRBJ2-7, the V gene TRBV5-1; D might be TRBD2 (6 bases). The germline V gene encodes CDR1 SGHRS and CDR2 YFSETQ. The V end lost 2 bases, the J end lost 4 bases, and 25 bases lay between the germline ends. This CDR3 spans 18 amino acids. The CDR3 DNA follows: TGCGCCAGCAGCTTTCGAAGAGGGACTCCTGAAGGGCGGTACGAGCAGTACGTC. Translated, it gives CASSFRRGTPEGRYEQYV.

There are a few counts of this clone. The chain recombines TRBV30 with TRBJ2-2, with D perhaps TRBD1 (5 bases). Trimming removed 3 bases at V and 3 bases at J, with 11 bases between. The CDR3 is 14 residues long. Germline CDR1 GTSNPN, CDR2 SVGIG (reference sequence). As DNA, the CDR3 is TGTGCCTGGAGGGCGGCAGGGCACACCGGGGAGCTGTTTTTT. It codes for CAWRAAGHTGELFF.

The chain employs TRBV29-1 and TRBJ2-1; the match to TRBD1 covers 7 bases. The CDR3 is 13 residues long. V shed 5 bases and J 6 bases; nucleotides not matched to a gene: 7. Looked up from germline, CDR1 is SQVTM and CDR2 is ANQGSEA. CDR3 residues: CSVLAPGGNEQFF. Written as DNA, the CDR3 is TGCAGCGTTTTAGCCCCAGGGGGCAATGAGCAGTTCTTC.

The rearrangement joins TRBV6-5 to TRBJ2-1; TRBD2 agrees at 11 bases. Germline V lookup: CDR1 MNHEY, CDR2 SVGAGI. The J segment lost 7 bases and the V segment lost 7 bases, leaving 3 bases of the junction unmatched. This CDR3 region has 13 residues. The CDR3 sequence: CASTIAGGNEQFF. Here the CDR3 DNA reads TGTGCCAGCACCATAGCGGGAGGGAATGAGCAGTTCTTC.